The TCR beta chain described here comes from a study of blood T cells in healthy people across ages. General study results and limits: Calculation of diversity from one million T cells yielded estimates considered to be underestimates.

PCR was performed a second time for 7 to 11 cycles using a sample-barcoded 5' primer and a J-beta primer mix. MiXCR was run by TCRdb on the 5' RACE reads, yielding one entry per CDR3 protein. The data contain roughly 1 million distinct CDR3 sequences, roughly 24% of them seen just once; the ten biggest clones take up around 0.7%. The CDR3 is made up of 12 amino acids. Per germline, CDR1 LGHNA and CDR2 YSLEER. This clonotype came up a few times. The antigen remains undetermined. This same sample was also taken into another study, of T cells of mothers and their children. From that report: No clone of persistent microchimeric T cells was detected.

This chain joins TRBV4-3 and TRBJ2-5; weak D call: TRBD1 (5 bases). Matching the DNA end better, TRBJ2-1 makes the J call doubtful. The TCR comes from a girl aged 2 to 10 in good health. Sequencing was done on a sample of blood. This chain's CDR3 is CASMGPDDEQFF. DNA of the CDR3: TGCGCCAGCATGGGGCCAGATGATGAGCAGTTCTTC.